This TCR beta chain stems from a study of CD8+CD57+ T cells in acquired aplastic anemia. Across the whole study: The study obtained an average of around 2.9 ug of DNA from sorted CD4+ and CD8+ cells. Healthy donor CD4+ cell samples had a mean of around 10 million reads.

This clonotype was found many times. Its antigen is as yet unknown. Study-level findings and limits: With respect to CD8+ Simpson's diversity, patients and controls did not differ significantly.

Genomic DNA acted as the template from which TCR beta VDJ combination and CDR3 sequence profiling were carried out. TCRdb called the reads again in MiXCR, with one record for every CDR3 protein. In the table there are more than 150,000 distinct CDR3 sequences, approximately 45% of which are singletons. The CDR3 loop spans 14 amino acids. Trimming took 3 bases from V and 3 from J, leaving 12 bases between them. This chain connects TRBV12-3 or TRBV12-4 to TRBJ2-7; D unresolved. The specimen sequenced was sorted CD4+, CD8+, or CD8+CD57+ T cells (not recorded which) from PBMCs. The TCR was taken from a human donor in good health. The CDR3 protein is CASSFGRLNYEQYF. DNA for the CDR3: TGTGCCAGCAGTTTCGGGCGGTTAAACTACGAGCAGTACTTC.